Detailed here is one TCR beta chain. The data belong to a study of T cells after yellow fever vaccination. With 4 bases clipped from V and 14 bases from J, the junction kept 9 bases outside the gene matches. The germline gives CDR1 SGHVS, CDR2 FQNEAQ. This CDR3 spans 14 amino acids. Each CDR3 protein is one row after TCRdb ran MiXCR on the 5' RACE reads. In the table there are under 300,000 distinct CDR3 sequences, 6.9% of which are singletons. Sequences were derived from CD4+ T cells sorted from PBMCs, sampled 15 days after the yellow fever booster vaccination. This TCR was sampled from a man younger than 40 who received the YFV17D yellow fever vaccine. V usage is TRBV7-8 and J usage is TRBJ2-1, with 12 bases aligning to TRBD2. The CDR3 DNA reads TGTGCCAGCAGCTCCTTCAGACTAGCGGGAGTAAAGTTCTTC. It codes for CASSSFRLAGVKFF.